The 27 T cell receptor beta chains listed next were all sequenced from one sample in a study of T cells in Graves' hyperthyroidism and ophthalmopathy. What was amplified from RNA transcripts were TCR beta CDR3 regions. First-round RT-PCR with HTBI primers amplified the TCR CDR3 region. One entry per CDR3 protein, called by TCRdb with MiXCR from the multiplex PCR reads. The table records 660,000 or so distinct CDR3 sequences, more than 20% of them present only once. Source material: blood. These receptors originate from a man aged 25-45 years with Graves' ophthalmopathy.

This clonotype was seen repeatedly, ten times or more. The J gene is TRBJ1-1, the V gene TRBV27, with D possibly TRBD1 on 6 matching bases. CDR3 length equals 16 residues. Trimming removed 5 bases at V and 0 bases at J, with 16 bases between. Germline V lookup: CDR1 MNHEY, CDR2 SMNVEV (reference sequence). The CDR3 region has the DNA TGTGCCAGCAGTCCATGGGGGGGCGGAATGAACACTGAAGCTTTCTTT. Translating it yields CASSPWGGGMNTEAFF.

CDR3 loop: CASRTNGNTEAFF. CDR3 nucleotides: TGTGCCAGCAGGACAAACGGGAACACTGAAGCTTTCTTT. This chain uses TRBV28 with TRBJ1-1; D not certain. Germline V gene lookup returns CDR1 MDHEN and CDR2 SYDVKM. This CDR3 is built from 13 residues. Trimming shortened V by 6 bases and J by 1 base, and 9 bases separated the two germline ends.

The DNA of the CDR3 is TGTGCCACCAGTGACTCCGGGACAGGACACCAAGAGACCCAGTACTTC. It translates to CATSDSGTGHQETQYF. The chain joins TRBV24-1 to TRBJ2-5; 8 bases are a match to TRBD1. This CDR3 comprises 16 residues. CDR1 is KGHDR and CDR2 is SFDVKD in the germline V gene. The junction had 6 bases not matched to a gene; V was cut back by 4 bases and J by 0 bases.

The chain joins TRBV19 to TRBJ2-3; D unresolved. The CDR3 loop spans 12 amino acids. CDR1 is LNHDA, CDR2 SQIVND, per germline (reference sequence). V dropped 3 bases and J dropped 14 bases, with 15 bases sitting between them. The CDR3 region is CASSIADGETYF. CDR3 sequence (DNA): TGTGCCAGTAGTATCGCAGATGGAGAAACGTATTTT.

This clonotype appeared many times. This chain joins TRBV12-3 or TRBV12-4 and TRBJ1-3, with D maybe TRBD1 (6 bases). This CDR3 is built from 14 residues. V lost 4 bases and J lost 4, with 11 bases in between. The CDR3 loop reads CASSSGAAGNTIYF. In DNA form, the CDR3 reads TGTGCCAGCAGTTCGGGGGCTGCGGGAAACACCATATATTTT.

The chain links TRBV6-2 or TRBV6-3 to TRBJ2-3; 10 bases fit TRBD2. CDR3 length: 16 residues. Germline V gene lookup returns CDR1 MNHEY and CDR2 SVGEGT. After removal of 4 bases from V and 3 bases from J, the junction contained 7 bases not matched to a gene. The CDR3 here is CASSFTLAGVTDTQYF. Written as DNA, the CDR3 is TGTGCCAGCAGTTTCACCCTAGCGGGAGTGACAGATACGCAGTATTTT.

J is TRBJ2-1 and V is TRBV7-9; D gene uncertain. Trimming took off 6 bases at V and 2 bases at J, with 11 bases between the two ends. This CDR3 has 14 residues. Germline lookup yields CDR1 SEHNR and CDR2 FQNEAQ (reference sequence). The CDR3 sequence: CASRGQRTYNEQFF. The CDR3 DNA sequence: TGTGCCAGCAGGGGCCAGCGAACCTACAATGAGCAGTTCTTC.

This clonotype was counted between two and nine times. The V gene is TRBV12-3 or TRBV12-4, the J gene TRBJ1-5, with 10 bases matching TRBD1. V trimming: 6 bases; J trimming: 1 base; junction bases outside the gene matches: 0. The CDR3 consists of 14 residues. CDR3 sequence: CASRTGGSNQPQHF. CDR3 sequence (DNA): TGTGCCAGCAGGACAGGGGGCAGCAATCAGCCCCAGCATTTT.

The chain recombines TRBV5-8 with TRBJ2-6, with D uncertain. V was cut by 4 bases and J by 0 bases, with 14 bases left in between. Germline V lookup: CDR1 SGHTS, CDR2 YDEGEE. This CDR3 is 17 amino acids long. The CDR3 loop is CASSPVKISSGANVLTF. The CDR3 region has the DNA TGTGCCAGCAGCCCCGTTAAGATCTCCTCTGGGGCCAACGTCCTGACTTTC. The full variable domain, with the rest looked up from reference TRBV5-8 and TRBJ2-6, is EAGVTQSPTHLIKTRGQQATLRCSPISGHTSVYWYQQALGLGLQFLLWYDEGEERNRGNFPPRFSGRQFPNYSSELNVNALELEDSALYLCASSPVKISSGANVLTFGAGSRLTVL.

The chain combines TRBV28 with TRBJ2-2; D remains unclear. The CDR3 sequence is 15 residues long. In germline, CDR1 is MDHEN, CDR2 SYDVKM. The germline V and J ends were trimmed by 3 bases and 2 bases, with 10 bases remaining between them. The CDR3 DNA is TGTGCCAGCAGTTTCAGACTCCCTAACACCGGGGAGCTGTTTTTT. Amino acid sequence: CASSFRLPNTGELFF.

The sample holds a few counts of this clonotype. The CDR3 sequence is CASSRWGWGGTDTQYF. For the CDR3, the DNA is TGTGCCAGCAGCCGATGGGGCTGGGGGGGAACAGATACGCAGTATTTT. The chain employs TRBV7-2 and TRBJ2-3; 7 nucleotides match TRBD2. Germline V lookup: CDR1 SGHTA, CDR2 FQGNSA. With V trimmed by 5 bases and J by 3 bases, 11 bases remained unmatched. The CDR3 is 16 amino acids.

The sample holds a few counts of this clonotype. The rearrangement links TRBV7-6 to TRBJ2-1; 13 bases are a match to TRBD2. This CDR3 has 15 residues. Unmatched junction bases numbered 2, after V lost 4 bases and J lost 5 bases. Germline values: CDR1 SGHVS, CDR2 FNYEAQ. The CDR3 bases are TGTGCCAGCAGCTACGGACTAGCGGGAGACAATGAGCAGTTCTTC. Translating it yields CASSYGLAGDNEQFF.

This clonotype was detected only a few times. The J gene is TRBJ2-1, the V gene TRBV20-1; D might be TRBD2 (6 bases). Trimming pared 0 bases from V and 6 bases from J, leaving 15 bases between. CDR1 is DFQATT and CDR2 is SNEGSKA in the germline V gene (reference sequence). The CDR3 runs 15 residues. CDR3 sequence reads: CSARDEETSPNEQFF. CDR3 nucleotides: TGCAGTGCTAGAGATGAGGAGACTAGTCCCAATGAGCAGTTCTTC.

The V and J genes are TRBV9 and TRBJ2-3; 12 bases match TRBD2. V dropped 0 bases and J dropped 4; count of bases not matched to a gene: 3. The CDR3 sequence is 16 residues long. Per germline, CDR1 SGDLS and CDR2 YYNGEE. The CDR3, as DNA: TGTGCCAGCAGCGTAGGACCTAGCGGGAGGGCAGATACGCAGTATTTT. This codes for CASSVGPSGRADTQYF.

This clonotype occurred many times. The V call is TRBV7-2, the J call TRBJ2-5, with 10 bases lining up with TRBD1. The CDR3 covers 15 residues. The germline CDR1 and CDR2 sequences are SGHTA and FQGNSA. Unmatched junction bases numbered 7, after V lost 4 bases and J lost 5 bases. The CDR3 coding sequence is TGTGCCAGCAGCTCCAGGGGGACAGGGGATGAGACCCAGTACTTC. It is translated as CASSSRGTGDETQYF.

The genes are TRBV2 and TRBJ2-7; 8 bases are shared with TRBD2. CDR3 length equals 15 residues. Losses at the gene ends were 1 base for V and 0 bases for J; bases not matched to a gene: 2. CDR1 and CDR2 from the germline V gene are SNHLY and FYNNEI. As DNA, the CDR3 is TGTGCCAGCAGTGAAGGGAGCGGGGGCTCCTACGAGCAGTACTTC. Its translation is CASSEGSGGSYEQYF.

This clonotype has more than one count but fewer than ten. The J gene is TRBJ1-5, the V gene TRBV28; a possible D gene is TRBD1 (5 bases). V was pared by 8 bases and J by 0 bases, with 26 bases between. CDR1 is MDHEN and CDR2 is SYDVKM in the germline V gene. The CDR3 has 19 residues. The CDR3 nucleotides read TGTGCCAGCGGCTTAAGGGGCCGGGGCAGTATCTATAGCAATCAGCCCCAGCATTTT. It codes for CASGLRGRGSIYSNQPQHF. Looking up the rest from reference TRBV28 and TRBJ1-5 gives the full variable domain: DVKVTQSSRYLVKRTGEKVFLECVQDMDHENMFWYRQDPGLGLRLIYFSYDVKMKEKGDIPEGYSVSREKKERFSLILESASTNQTSMYLCASGLRGRGSIYSNQPQHFGDGTRLSIL.

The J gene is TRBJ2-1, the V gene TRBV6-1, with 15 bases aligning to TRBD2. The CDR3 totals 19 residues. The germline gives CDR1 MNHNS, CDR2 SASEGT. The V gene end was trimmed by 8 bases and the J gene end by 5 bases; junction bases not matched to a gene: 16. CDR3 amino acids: CASSPLGLAGGQANNEQFF. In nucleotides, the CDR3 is TGTGCCAGCTCACCCCTTGGACTAGCGGGAGGGCAAGCGAACAATGAGCAGTTCTTC.

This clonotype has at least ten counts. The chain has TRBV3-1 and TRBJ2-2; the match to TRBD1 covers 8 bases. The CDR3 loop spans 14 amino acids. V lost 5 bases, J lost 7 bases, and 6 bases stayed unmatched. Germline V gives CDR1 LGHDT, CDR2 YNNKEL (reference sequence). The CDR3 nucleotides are TGTGCCAGCAGCGTCCAGGGGGCCGGCGGGGAGCTGTTTTTT. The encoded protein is CASSVQGAGGELFF. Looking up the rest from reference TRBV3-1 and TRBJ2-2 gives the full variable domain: DTAVSQTPKYLVTQMGNDKSIKCEQNLGHDTMYWYKQDSKKFLKIMFSYNNKELIINETVPNRFSPKSPDKAHLNLHINSLELGDSAVYFCASSVQGAGGELFFGEGSRLTVL.

The CDR3 region has the DNA TGTGCCAGCAGTTACTCGAGGCAGACTATGGAAGGAAAACTGTTTTTT. Residues: CASSYSRQTMEGKLFF. The chain joins TRBV6-2 or TRBV6-3 to TRBJ1-4; D is unresolved. Looked up from germline, CDR1 is MNHEY and CDR2 is SVGEGT. V shed 0 bases and J shed 10 bases, with 18 bases lying between them. The CDR3 covers 16 residues.

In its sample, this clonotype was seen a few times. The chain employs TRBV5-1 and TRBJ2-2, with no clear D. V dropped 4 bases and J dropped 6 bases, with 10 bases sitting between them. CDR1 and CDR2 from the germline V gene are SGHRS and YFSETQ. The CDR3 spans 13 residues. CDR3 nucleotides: TGCGCCAGCAGCCCTTCTAATCCCGGGGAGCTGTTTTTT. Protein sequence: CASSPSNPGELFF.

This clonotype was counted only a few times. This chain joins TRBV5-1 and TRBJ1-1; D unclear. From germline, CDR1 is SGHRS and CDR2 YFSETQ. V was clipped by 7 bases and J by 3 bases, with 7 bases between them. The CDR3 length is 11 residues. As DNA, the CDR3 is TGCGCCAGCTTTCTCGACACTGAAGCTTTCTTT. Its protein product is CASFLDTEAFF.

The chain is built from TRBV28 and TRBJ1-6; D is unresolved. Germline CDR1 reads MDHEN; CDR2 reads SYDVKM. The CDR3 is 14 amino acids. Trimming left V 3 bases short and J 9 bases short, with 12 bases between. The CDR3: CASSFPGSSSPLHF. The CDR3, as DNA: TGTGCCAGCAGTTTCCCGGGGTCAAGTTCACCCCTCCACTTT.

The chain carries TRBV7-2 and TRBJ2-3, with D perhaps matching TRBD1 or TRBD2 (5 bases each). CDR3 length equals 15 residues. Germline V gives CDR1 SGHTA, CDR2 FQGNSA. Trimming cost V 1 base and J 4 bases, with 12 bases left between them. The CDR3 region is CASSLGGVRADTQYF. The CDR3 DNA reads TGTGCCAGCAGCTTAGGAGGGGTTAGAGCAGATACGCAGTATTTT.

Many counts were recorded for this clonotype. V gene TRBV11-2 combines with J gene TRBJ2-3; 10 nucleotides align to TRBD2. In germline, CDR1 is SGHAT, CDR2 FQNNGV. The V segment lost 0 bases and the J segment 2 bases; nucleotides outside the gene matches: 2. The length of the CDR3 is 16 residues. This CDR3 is CASSLDSGRLTDTQYF. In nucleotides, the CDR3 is TGTGCCAGCAGCTTAGATAGCGGGAGGCTCACAGATACGCAGTATTTT.

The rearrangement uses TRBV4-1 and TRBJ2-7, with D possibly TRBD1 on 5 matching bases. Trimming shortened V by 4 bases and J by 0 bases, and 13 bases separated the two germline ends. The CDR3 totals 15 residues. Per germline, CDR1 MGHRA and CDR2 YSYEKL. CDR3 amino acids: CASSPGRAISYEQYF. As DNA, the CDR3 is TGCGCCAGCAGCCCCGGCAGGGCAATCTCCTACGAGCAGTACTTC.

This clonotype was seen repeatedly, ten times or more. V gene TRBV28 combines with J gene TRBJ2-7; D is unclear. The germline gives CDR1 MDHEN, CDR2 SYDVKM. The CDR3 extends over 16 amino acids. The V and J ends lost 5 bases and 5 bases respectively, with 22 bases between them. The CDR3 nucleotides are TGTGCCAGCAGTCCCATGTCGTGGACCCTTGGGCACGAGCAGTACTTC. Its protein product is CASSPMSWTLGHEQYF.